Below, 31 T cell receptor beta chains from the same sample are listed, as sequenced in a study of blood T cell repertoires in COVID-19 (TCRdb year 2020). Receptors were amplified or captured by the immunoSEQ multiplex PCR assay. TCRdb holds this immuneACCESS table with in-frame rearrangements only. Some clones are missing; in checked studies, unresolved V genes explain under half, and the rest has no known cause. This sample holds roughly 390,000 clones; about 85% were observed only once. Roughly 3.9% of the sample rests with the top ten. Input material: peripheral blood. The receptors come from a woman aged 18-29 years with acute or convalescent COVID-19.

The chain employs TRBV30 and TRBJ1-5; D perhaps matches TRBD1 (5 bases). The CDR3 is 14 amino acids. The V gene lost 4 bases and the J gene lost 2 bases, with 12 bases spanning the gap. Germline CDR1 and CDR2: GTSNPN and SVGIG (reference sequence). The CDR3 protein is CAWTGSWGNQPQHF. In DNA form, the CDR3 reads TGTGCCTGGACAGGGTCTTGGGGCAATCAGCCCCAGCATTTT.

The chain carries TRBV2 and TRBJ1-1, with no clear D. Looked up from germline, CDR1 is SNHLY and CDR2 is FYNNEI. The V end lost 6 bases, the J end lost 5 bases, and 10 bases lay between the germline ends. The CDR3 consists of 12 residues. Here the CDR3 DNA reads TGTGCCAGCAGGGCGACATCAACTGAAGCTTTCTTT. Protein sequence: CASRATSTEAFF.

The chain has TRBV11-2 and TRBJ1-4; no clear D. This CDR3 spans 16 amino acids. Trimming pared 0 bases from V and 0 bases from J, leaving 8 bases between. Germline lookup yields CDR1 SGHAT and CDR2 FQNNGV. The chain's CDR3 is CASSLDQSATNEKLFF. CDR3 nucleotides: TGTGCCAGCAGCTTAGATCAATCAGCAACTAATGAAAAACTGTTTTTT.

This clone was found a few times. The CDR3 sequence: CAWSVLGTGNEQYF. In nucleotides, the CDR3 is TGTGCCTGGAGTGTACTTGGGACAGGGAACGAGCAGTACTTC. The V and J genes are TRBV30 and TRBJ2-7, with 9 nucleotides matching TRBD1. J gave up 5 bases and V 0 bases, and 5 bases lay outside the gene matches. The CDR3 is 14 residues long. Germline loops: CDR1 GTSNPN, CDR2 SVGIG (reference sequence).

The chain combines TRBV7-3 with TRBJ1-1; TRBD1 is a possible D gene (5 bases). Germline V gives CDR1 SGHTA, CDR2 FQGTGA. CDR3 length: 15 amino acids. Trimming removed 5 bases at V and 7 bases at J, with 20 bases between. The CDR3 loop is CASSQTPQGGDEAFF. The DNA of the CDR3 is TGTGCCAGCAGCCAAACCCCGCAGGGAGGCGATGAAGCTTTCTTT.

In the case of this clone: Additional DNA sequences in this sample encode the identical CDR3. The chain links TRBV9 to TRBJ2-7, with D unclear. This CDR3 is 12 amino acids long. Germline V lookup: CDR1 SGDLS, CDR2 YYNGEE. Trimming pared 1 base from V and 7 bases from J, leaving 9 bases between. The DNA for the CDR3 is TGTGCCAGCAGCGTATCGGGTGGGGAGCAGTACTTC. Its translation is CASSVSGGEQYF.

This chain joins TRBV29-1 and TRBJ1-1, with D perhaps TRBD1 (5 bases). Trimming took 7 bases from V and 0 from J, leaving 30 bases between them. The germline V gene has CDR1 SQVTM and CDR2 ANQGSEA. CDR3 length: 19 residues. The CDR3 loop reads CSAAGGLGVLRSLNTEAFF. The CDR3 DNA reads TGCAGCGCCGCTGGGGGACTGGGAGTACTCCGTAGTCTGAACACTGAAGCTTTCTTT.

The chain joins TRBV28 to TRBJ2-1; 10 nucleotides align to TRBD1. In germline, CDR1 is MDHEN, CDR2 SYDVKM. With V trimmed by 4 bases and J by 7 bases, 10 bases remained unmatched. The CDR3 totals 16 residues. The CDR3 is CASSSVSGQGSNEQFF. For the CDR3, the DNA is TGTGCCAGCAGTTCTGTCTCGGGACAGGGGAGTAATGAGCAGTTCTTC.

V is TRBV5-4 and J is TRBJ2-7; D might be TRBD1 (6 bases). Germline CDR1 and CDR2: SGHNT and YYREEE (reference sequence). The CDR3 totals 16 residues. Trimming left V 0 bases short and J 2 bases short, with 15 bases between. In DNA, the CDR3 is TGTGCCAGCAGCTTGGGTCCAGGGGTCTCGACCTACGAGCAGTACTTC. Translation gives CASSLGPGVSTYEQYF.

V and J are TRBV4-2 and TRBJ2-2; the match to TRBD2 covers 10 bases. V shed 3 bases and J 2 bases; nucleotides not matched to a gene: 3. The CDR3 totals 16 residues. Germline assignment: CDR1 LGHNA and CDR2 YNFKEQ. The CDR3 protein is CASSQEREGNTGELFF. The CDR3 DNA is TGTGCCAGCAGCCAGGAGCGGGAGGGCAACACCGGGGAGCTGTTTTTT.

This clone was recorded once. The rearrangement joins TRBV7-9 to TRBJ1-3; D is unresolved. Germline CDR1 reads SEHNR; CDR2 reads FQNEAQ (reference sequence). V lost 3 bases, J lost 10 bases, and 13 bases lay in between. This CDR3 is 13 amino acids long. The CDR3 region is CASSLGQEGTIYF. CDR3 nucleotide sequence: TGTGCCAGCAGCTTGGGCCAGGAAGGAACCATATATTTT. Variable domain in full (rest from reference TRBV7-9 and TRBJ1-3): DTGVSQNPRHKITKRGQNVTFRCDPISEHNRLYWYRQTLGQGPEFLTYFQNEAQLEKSRLLSDRFSAERPKGSFSTLEIQRTEQGDSAMYLCASSLGQEGTIYFGEGSWLTVV.

The count of this clone is one. The chain is built from TRBV3-1 (or the pseudogene TRBV3-2) and TRBJ2-7; a weak D match, TRBD1 (6 bases). The V gene's germline CDR1 is LGHDT and CDR2 YNNKEL (reference sequence). CDR3 size: 15 residues. The V end was cut by 4 bases, the J end by 2 bases, with 15 bases between. The CDR3 sequence: CASSPGAGLTYEQYF. The CDR3 bases are TGTGCCAGCAGCCCAGGGGCAGGATTAACCTACGAGCAGTACTTC.

This clone has just one count. The chain recombines TRBV28 with TRBJ2-3; 10 positions match TRBD1. The CDR3 is made up of 17 amino acids. CDR1 and CDR2 (germline): MDHEN, SYDVKM. With V trimmed by 3 bases and J by 1 base, 7 bases remained unmatched. CDR3 DNA sequence: TGTGCCAGCAGTTTTAAGGGACAGGGGCCCCGCACAGATACGCAGTATTTT. Its translation: CASSFKGQGPRTDTQYF.

This clone was found once. This chain joins TRBV11-2 and TRBJ2-3; tentative D call: TRBD2 (6 bases). Germline V lookup: CDR1 SGHAT, CDR2 FQNNGV. Between the trimmed V and J ends, which lost 5 bases and 0 bases, there was a span of 12 bases. The CDR3 has 15 residues. The CDR3 DNA reads as TGTGCCAGCAGCACGACCGGGACTAGCACAGATACGCAGTATTTT. Its translation: CASSTTGTSTDTQYF. Full variable domain (rest looked up from reference TRBV11-2 and TRBJ2-3): EAGVAQSPRYKIIEKRQSVAFWCNPISGHATLYWYQQILGQGPKLLIQFQNNGVVDDSQLPKDRFSAERLKGVDSTLKIQPAKLEDSAVYLCASSTTGTSTDTQYFGPGTRLTVL.

The V call is TRBV19, the J call TRBJ1-1; tentative D call: TRBD1 (6 bases). CDR3 length equals 15 residues. The V gene's germline CDR1 is LNHDA and CDR2 SQIVND (reference sequence). The V gene lost 0 bases and the J gene lost 1 base, with 9 bases spanning the gap. CDR3 sequence reads: CASSIDHRANTEAFF. The CDR3 DNA reads TGTGCCAGTAGTATAGATCACAGGGCGAACACTGAAGCTTTCTTT.

This clone was detected a few times. This sequence joins TRBV6-1 and TRBJ1-5, with D perhaps matching TRBD1 (5 bases). This CDR3 comprises 17 residues. V was pared by 1 base and J by 2 bases, with 15 bases between. CDR1 is MNHNS and CDR2 is SASEGT in the germline V gene. The CDR3 here is CASSEGYRLYGNQPQHF. CDR3 nucleotide sequence: TGTGCCAGCAGTGAAGGGTACAGGTTGTACGGCAATCAGCCCCAGCATTTT.

The rearrangement joins TRBV9 to TRBJ2-3; weak D call: TRBD2 (7 bases). V lost 4 bases and J 7 bases, leaving 13 bases between the germline ends. Germline CDR1 reads SGDLS; CDR2 reads YYNGEE. The CDR3 contains 13 residues. The CDR3 spells CASSLRGGNTQYF. In DNA form, the CDR3 reads TGTGCCAGCAGCCTGAGGGGGGGAAATACGCAGTATTTT.

The rearrangement uses TRBV19 and TRBJ1-5; D unclear. CDR3 length equals 13 residues. Trimming took off 5 bases at V and 3 bases at J, with 8 bases between the two ends. Germline V gene lookup returns CDR1 LNHDA and CDR2 SQIVND (reference sequence). The CDR3 region is CASSWRNNQPQHF. The CDR3 nucleotides read TGTGCCAGTAGTTGGCGGAACAATCAGCCCCAGCATTTT.

This chain links TRBV14 with TRBJ2-7, with 7 bases aligning to TRBD2. The CDR3 has 14 residues. Germline V gene sequence: CDR1 SGHDN, CDR2 FVKESK. Unmatched junction bases numbered 8, after V lost 4 bases and J lost 5 bases. The CDR3 DNA sequence: TGTGCCAGCAGCCCCTTAGGTGCGGGGGACGAGCAGTACTTC. As protein: CASSPLGAGDEQYF.

The V and J genes are TRBV12-5 and TRBJ1-1, with D possibly being TRBD1 (6 bases). The germline V gene encodes CDR1 LGHNT and CDR2 FRNRAP. CDR3 length equals 16 residues. Trimming removed 5 bases from V and 0 bases from J, with 16 bases in between. The CDR3, as DNA: TGTGCTAGTGGTCTAGGGACAAGCATAATGAACACTGAAGCTTTCTTT. This encodes CASGLGTSIMNTEAFF. Looking up the rest from reference TRBV12-5 and TRBJ1-1 gives the full variable domain: DARVTQTPRHKVTEMGQEVTMRCQPILGHNTVFWYRQTMMQGLELLAYFRNRAPLDDSGMPKDRFSAEMPDATLATLKIQPSEPRDSAVYFCASGLGTSIMNTEAFFGQGTRLTVV.

CDR3 DNA: TGTGCTAGTGGTTTGGTATTCGGGGCAGGGGGCTTCTATGGCTACACCTTC. Translating it yields CASGLVFGAGGFYGYTF. The chain couples TRBV12-5 to TRBJ1-2; 8 bases fit TRBD1. J gave up 4 bases and V 0 bases, and 10 bases lay outside the gene matches. The CDR3 contains 17 residues. Germline CDR1 is LGHNT and CDR2 is FRNRAP.

The V gene is TRBV10-3, the J gene TRBJ1-5; 12 bases map to TRBD1. The CDR3 has 18 residues. Germline V gene lookup returns CDR1 ENHRY and CDR2 SYGVKD. The junction had 5 bases not matched to a gene; V was cut back by 0 bases and J by 2 bases. CDR3 region: CAISESGQGASGNQPQHF. In DNA, the CDR3 is TGTGCCATCAGTGAGTCGGGACAGGGGGCATCTGGCAATCAGCCCCAGCATTTT.

Turning to this clone: Being one base from a much bigger clone, this may be a read error. The gene calls are TRBV9 and TRBJ1-2, with TRBD1 matching over 9 bases. The germline gives CDR1 SGDLS, CDR2 YYNGEE. The V gene end was trimmed by 5 bases and the J gene end by 2 bases; junction bases not matched to a gene: 1. The CDR3 spans 13 residues. The CDR3 sequence: CASRGQGNYGYTF. CDR3 sequence (DNA): TGTGCCAGCAGGGGACAGGGCAACTATGGCTACACCTTC.

This chain connects TRBV18 to TRBJ1-4; D is uncertain. The V and J ends lost 1 base and 5 bases respectively, with 8 bases between them. CDR1 and CDR2 from the germline V gene are KGHSH and LQKENI. This CDR3 contains 14 residues. The CDR3 DNA reads TGTGCCAGCTCACCACAGCCTTTAAATGAAAAACTGTTTTTT. Its protein is CASSPQPLNEKLFF. The entire variable domain, with the rest obtained from reference TRBV18 and TRBJ1-4, is as follows: NAGVMQNPRHLVRRRGQEARLRCSPMKGHSHVYWYRQLPEEGLKFMVYLQKENIIDESGMPKERFSAEFPKEGPSILRIQQVVRGDSAAYFCASSPQPLNEKLFFGSGTQLSVL.

The V call is TRBV7-9, the J call TRBJ1-2; 7 positions agree with TRBD1. J lost 6 bases, V lost 1 base, and 8 bases had no gene match. The CDR3 totals 15 residues. Germline V gene sequence: CDR1 SEHNR, CDR2 FQNEAQ (reference sequence). The CDR3 DNA reads as TGTGCCAGCAGCTTAGATCGGGACAGAGGTCATGGCTACACCTTC. It specifies CASSLDRDRGHGYTF.

The rearrangement joins TRBV5-1 to TRBJ2-7; 10 bases match TRBD1. The V gene's germline CDR1 is SGHRS and CDR2 YFSETQ. The CDR3 runs 14 residues. V dropped 1 base and J dropped 4; count of bases not matched to a gene: 2. The CDR3 DNA reads TGCGCCAGCAGCTTGTTGGACAGGGGGTACGAGCAGTACTTC. This codes for CASSLLDRGYEQYF.

This clone was counted once. J is TRBJ2-3 and V is TRBV19, with D perhaps TRBD2 (5 bases). The CDR3 is made up of 13 amino acids. Trimming removed 10 bases at V and 5 bases at J, with 16 bases between. Germline V lookup: CDR1 LNHDA, CDR2 SQIVND (reference sequence). CDR3 amino acids: CATTLPGLDTQYF. The DNA of the CDR3 is TGTGCCACTACCTTACCGGGATTAGATACGCAGTATTTT.

The chain combines TRBV19 with TRBJ1-2, with D hard to call. In germline, CDR1 is LNHDA, CDR2 SQIVND (reference sequence). The CDR3 covers 14 residues. Trimming removed 1 base from V and 7 bases from J, with 13 bases in between. The CDR3 loop is CASSIGEFRGGYTF. CDR3 nucleotide sequence: TGTGCCAGTAGTATAGGGGAGTTTCGAGGTGGCTACACCTTC. The entire variable domain, with the rest obtained from reference TRBV19 and TRBJ1-2, is as follows: DGGITQSPKYLFRKEGQNVTLSCEQNLNHDAMYWYRQDPGQGLRLIYYSQIVNDFQKGDIAEGYSVSREKKESFPLTVTSAQKNPTAFYLCASSIGEFRGGYTFGSGTRLTVV.

V gene TRBV5-1 combines with J gene TRBJ1-1, with D unclear. The germline CDR1 and CDR2 sequences are SGHRS and YFSETQ. Trimming took off 10 bases at V and 5 bases at J, with 15 bases between the two ends. The CDR3 runs 12 residues. CDR3 sequence reads: CACRDSMTEAFF. The CDR3 DNA is TGCGCCTGTCGGGATTCGATGACTGAAGCTTTCTTT.

The chain employs TRBV27 and TRBJ2-7; maybe TRBD2 (6 bases). CDR1 is MNHEY and CDR2 is SMNVEV in the germline V gene (reference sequence). With 5 bases removed from V and 2 bases from J, the gap between germline ends came to 16 bases. The CDR3 is made up of 15 amino acids. The chain's CDR3 is CASSPRWGVPYEQYF. DNA of the CDR3: TGTGCCAGCAGTCCGCGCTGGGGGGTTCCCTACGAGCAGTACTTC.

This chain links TRBV2 with TRBJ1-1; 8 bases agree with TRBD1. Germline lookup yields CDR1 SNHLY and CDR2 FYNNEI. V gave up 3 bases and J gave up 6 bases; unmatched junction bases: 9. The CDR3 consists of 15 residues. This chain's CDR3 is CASSDQAGQGAEAFF. CDR3 DNA: TGTGCCAGCAGTGATCAGGCAGGACAGGGAGCTGAAGCTTTCTTT.